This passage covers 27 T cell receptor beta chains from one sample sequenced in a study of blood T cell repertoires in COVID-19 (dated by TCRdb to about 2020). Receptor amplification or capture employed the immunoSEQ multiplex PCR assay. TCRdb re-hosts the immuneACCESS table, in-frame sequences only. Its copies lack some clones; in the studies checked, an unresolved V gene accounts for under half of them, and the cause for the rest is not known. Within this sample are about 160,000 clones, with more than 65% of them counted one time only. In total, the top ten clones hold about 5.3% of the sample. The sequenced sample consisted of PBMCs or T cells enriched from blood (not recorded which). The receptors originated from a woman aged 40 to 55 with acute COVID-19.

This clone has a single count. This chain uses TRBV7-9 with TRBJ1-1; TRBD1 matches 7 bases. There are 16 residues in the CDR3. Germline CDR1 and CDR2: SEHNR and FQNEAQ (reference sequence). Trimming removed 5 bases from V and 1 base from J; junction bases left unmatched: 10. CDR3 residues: CASSHPSGQTNTEAFF. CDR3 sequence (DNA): TGTGCCAGCAGCCATCCCTCGGGACAGACGAACACTGAAGCTTTCTTT.

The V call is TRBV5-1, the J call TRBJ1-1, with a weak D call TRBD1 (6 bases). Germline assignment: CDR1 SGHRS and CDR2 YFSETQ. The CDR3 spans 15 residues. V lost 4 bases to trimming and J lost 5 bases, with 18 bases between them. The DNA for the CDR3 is TGCGCCAGCAGCCCCGGTGGAGCAAGGGGGACTGAAGCTTTCTTT. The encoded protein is CASSPGGARGTEAFF. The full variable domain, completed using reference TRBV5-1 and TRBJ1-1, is KAGVTQTPRYLIKTRGQQVTLSCSPISGHRSVSWYQQTPGQGLQFLFEYFSETQRNKGNFPGRFSGRQFSNSRSEMNVSTLELGDSALYLCASSPGGARGTEAFFGQGTRLTVV.

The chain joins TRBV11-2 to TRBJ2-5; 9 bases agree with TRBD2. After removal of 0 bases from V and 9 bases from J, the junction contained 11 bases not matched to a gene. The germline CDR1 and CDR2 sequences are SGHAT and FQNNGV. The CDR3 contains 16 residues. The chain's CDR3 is CASSLDRVSGSMAQYF. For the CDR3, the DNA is TGTGCCAGCAGCTTAGATCGTGTTAGCGGGAGTATGGCCCAGTACTTC.

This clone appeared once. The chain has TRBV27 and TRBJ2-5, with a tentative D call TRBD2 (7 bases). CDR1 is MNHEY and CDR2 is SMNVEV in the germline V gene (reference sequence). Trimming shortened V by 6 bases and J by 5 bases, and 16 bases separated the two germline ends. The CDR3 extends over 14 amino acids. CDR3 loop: CASRGGGRFETQYF. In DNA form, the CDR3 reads TGTGCCAGCAGGGGGGGCGGGAGATTCGAGACCCAGTACTTC.

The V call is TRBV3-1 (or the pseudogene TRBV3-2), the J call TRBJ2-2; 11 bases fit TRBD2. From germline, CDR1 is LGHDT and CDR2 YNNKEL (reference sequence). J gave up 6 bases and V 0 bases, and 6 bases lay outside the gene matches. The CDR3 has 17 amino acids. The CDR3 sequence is CASSQDTGLAGAGELFF. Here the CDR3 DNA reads TGTGCCAGCAGCCAAGATACCGGACTAGCGGGTGCCGGGGAGCTGTTTTTT.

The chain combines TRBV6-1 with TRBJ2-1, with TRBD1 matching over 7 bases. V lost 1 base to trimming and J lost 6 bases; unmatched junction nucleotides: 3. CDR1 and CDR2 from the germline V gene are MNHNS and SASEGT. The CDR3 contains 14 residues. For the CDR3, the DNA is TGTGCCAGCAGTGAAGTTGCAGGGGGCAATGAGCAGTTCTTC. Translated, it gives CASSEVAGGNEQFF.

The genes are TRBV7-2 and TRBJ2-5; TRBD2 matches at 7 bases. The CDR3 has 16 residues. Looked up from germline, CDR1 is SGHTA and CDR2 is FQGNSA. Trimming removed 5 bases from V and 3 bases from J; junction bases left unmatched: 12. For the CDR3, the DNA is TGTGCCAGCAGCCCCCGGATGTCGGGGGGTAAAGAGACCCAGTACTTC. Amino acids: CASSPRMSGGKETQYF.

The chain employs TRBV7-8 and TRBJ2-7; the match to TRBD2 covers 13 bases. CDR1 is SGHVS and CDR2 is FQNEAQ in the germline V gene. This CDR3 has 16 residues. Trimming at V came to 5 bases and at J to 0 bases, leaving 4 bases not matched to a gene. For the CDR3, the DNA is TGTGCCAGCAGCCGGACTAGCGGGGGAGGCTCCTACGAGCAGTACGTC. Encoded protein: CASSRTSGGGSYEQYV.

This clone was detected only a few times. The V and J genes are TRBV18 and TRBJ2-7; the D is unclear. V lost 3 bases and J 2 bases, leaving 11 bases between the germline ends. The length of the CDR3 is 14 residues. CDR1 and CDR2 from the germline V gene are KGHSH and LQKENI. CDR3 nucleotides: TGTGCCAGCTCACCGGGCAGCCCTACCTACGAGCAGTACTTC. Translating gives CASSPGSPTYEQYF. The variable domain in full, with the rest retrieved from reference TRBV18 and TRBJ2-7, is NAGVMQNPRHLVRRRGQEARLRCSPMKGHSHVYWYRQLPEEGLKFMVYLQKENIIDESGMPKERFSAEFPKEGPSILRIQQVVRGDSAAYFCASSPGSPTYEQYFGPGTRLTVT.

In DNA form, the CDR3 reads TGCAGCGTTGATGGGCAGGGTTTCGATCTCAATGAGCAGTTCTTC. Residues: CSVDGQGFDLNEQFF. J is TRBJ2-1 and V is TRBV29-1; D is perhaps TRBD1 (5 bases). The CDR3 consists of 15 residues. Germline-derived CDR1 and CDR2 are SQVTM and ANQGSEA. V dropped 3 bases and J dropped 6 bases, with 18 bases sitting between them.

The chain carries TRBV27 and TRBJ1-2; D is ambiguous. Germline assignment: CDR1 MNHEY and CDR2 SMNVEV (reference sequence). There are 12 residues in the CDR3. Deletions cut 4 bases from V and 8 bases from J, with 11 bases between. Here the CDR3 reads CASSSGGGGYTF. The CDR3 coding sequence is TGTGCCAGCAGTTCGGGAGGAGGAGGCTACACCTTC.

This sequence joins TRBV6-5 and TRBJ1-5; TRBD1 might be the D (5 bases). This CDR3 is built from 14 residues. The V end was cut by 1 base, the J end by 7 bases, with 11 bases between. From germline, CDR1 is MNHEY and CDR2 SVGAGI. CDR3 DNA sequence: TGTGCCAGCAGTTACTTGGACCGGACACAGCCCCAGCATTTT. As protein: CASSYLDRTQPQHF.

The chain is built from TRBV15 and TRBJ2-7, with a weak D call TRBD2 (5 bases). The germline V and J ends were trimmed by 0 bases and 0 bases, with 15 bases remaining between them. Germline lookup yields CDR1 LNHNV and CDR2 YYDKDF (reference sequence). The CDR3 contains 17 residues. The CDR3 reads CATSRDELERSSYEQYF. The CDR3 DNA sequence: TGTGCCACCAGCAGAGATGAACTAGAGCGGAGCTCCTACGAGCAGTACTTC.

This chain's CDR3 is CSVSILAGGTDTQYF. In DNA form, the CDR3 reads TGCAGCGTTAGTATACTAGCGGGAGGCACAGATACGCAGTATTTT. This chain connects TRBV29-1 to TRBJ2-3, with 11 bases matching TRBD2. The ends lost 5 bases at V and 1 base at J; junction bases unmatched: 5. The CDR3 has 15 amino acids. The germline gives CDR1 SQVTM, CDR2 ANQGSEA.

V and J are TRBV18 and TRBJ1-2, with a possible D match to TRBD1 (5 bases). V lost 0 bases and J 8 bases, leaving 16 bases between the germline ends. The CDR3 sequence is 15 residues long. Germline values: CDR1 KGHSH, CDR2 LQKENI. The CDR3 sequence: CASSPPGGSLIGYTF. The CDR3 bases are TGTGCCAGCTCACCACCGGGGGGTTCGTTAATCGGCTACACCTTC.

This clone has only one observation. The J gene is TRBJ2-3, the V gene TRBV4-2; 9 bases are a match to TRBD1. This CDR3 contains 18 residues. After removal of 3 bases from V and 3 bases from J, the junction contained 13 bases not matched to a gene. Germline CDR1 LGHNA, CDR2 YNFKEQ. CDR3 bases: TGTGCCAGCAGCCAGGGGGTTAAACGGGACAGGGCGACAGATACGCAGTATTTT. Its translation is CASSQGVKRDRATDTQYF.

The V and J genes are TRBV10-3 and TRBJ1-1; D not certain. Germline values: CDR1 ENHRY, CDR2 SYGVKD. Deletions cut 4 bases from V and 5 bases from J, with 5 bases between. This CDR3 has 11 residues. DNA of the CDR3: TGTGCCATCAGTGGAGGAACTGAAGCTTTCTTT. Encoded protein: CAISGGTEAFF.

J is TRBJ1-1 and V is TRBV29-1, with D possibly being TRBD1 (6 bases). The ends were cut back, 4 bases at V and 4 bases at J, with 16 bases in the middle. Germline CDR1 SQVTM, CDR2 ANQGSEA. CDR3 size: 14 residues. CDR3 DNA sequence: TGCAGCGTTGCGCGGACAGCCCGTGGCACTGAAGCTTTCTTT. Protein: CSVARTARGTEAFF.

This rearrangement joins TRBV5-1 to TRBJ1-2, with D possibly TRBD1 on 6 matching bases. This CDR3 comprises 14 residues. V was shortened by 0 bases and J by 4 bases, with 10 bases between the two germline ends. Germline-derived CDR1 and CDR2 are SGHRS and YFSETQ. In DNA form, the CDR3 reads TGCGCCAGCAGCTTGGTTGGGGGCGCCTATGGCTACACCTTC. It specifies CASSLVGGAYGYTF.

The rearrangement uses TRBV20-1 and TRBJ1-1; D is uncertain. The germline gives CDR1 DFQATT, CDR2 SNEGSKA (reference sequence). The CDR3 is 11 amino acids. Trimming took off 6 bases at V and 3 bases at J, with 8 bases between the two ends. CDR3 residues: CSATPDTEAFF. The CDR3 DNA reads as TGCAGTGCCACTCCGGACACTGAAGCTTTCTTT.

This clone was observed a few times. The CDR3 DNA is TGCGCCAGCAGCCGATCCATAGCGGTTCCAGAGACCCAGTACTTC. This encodes CASSRSIAVPETQYF. V and J are TRBV5-1 and TRBJ2-5, with TRBD2 as a possible D gene (6 bases). V lost 4 bases, J lost 4 bases, and 17 bases lay in between. CDR1 and CDR2 (germline): SGHRS, YFSETQ. This CDR3 region has 15 residues.

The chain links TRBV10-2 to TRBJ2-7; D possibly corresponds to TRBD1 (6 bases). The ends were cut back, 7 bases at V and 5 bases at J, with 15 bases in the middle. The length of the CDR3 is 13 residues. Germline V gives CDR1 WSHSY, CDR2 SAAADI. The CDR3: CASTNRVDNEQYF. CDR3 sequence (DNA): TGCGCCAGCACCAACAGGGTTGATAACGAGCAGTACTTC.

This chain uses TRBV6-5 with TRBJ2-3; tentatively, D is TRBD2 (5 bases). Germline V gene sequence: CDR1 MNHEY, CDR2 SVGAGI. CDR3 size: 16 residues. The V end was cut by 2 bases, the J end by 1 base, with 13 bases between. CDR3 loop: CASSYVALPRTDTQYF. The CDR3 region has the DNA TGTGCCAGCAGTTACGTAGCGTTACCTCGCACAGATACGCAGTATTTT.

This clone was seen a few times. The CDR3 DNA is TGTGCCAGCAGCCAAGAGGAGACTAGCGGGAGCTACGAGCAGTACTTC. Its protein is CASSQEETSGSYEQYF. V is TRBV4-2 and J is TRBJ2-7, with 12 nucleotides matching TRBD2. After removal of 0 bases from V and 3 bases from J, the junction contained 3 bases not matched to a gene. The CDR3 covers 16 residues. In germline, CDR1 is LGHNA, CDR2 YNFKEQ.

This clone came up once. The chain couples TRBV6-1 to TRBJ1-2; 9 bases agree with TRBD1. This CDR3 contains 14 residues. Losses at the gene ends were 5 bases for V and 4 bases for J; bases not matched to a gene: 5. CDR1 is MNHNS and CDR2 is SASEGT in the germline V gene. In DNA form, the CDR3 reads TGTGCCAGCAGTTCGACAGGGGGAGGCTATGGCTACACCTTC. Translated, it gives CASSSTGGGYGYTF.

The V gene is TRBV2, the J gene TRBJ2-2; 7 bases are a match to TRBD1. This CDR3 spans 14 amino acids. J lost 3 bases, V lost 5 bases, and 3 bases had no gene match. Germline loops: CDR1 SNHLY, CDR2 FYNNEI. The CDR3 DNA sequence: TGTGCCAGCAGTAGAGGGGGCTACACCGGGGAGCTGTTTTTT. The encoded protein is CASSRGGYTGELFF.

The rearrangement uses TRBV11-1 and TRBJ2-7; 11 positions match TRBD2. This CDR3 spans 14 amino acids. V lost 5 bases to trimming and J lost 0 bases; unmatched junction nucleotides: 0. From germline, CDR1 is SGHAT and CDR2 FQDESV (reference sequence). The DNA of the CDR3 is TGTGCCAGCAGCGGGACTAGCGGCTCCTACGAGCAGTACTTC. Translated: CASSGTSGSYEQYF.